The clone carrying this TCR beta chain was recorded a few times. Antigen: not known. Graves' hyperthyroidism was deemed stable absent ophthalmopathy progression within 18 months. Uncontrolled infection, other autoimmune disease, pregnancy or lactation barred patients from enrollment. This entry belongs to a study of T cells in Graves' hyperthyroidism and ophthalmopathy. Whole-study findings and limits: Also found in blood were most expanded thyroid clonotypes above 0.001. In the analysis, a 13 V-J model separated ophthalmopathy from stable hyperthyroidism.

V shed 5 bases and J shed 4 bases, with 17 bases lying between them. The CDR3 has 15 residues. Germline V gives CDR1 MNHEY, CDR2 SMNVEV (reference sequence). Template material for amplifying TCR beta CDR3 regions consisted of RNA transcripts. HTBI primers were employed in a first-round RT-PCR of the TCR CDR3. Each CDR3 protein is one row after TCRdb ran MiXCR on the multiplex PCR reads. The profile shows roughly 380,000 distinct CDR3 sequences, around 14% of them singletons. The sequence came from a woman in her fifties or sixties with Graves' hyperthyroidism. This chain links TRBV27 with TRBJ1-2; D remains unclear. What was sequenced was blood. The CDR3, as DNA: TGTGCCAGCAGTCTAACCTTCACGGGGTTCTATGGCTACACCTTC. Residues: CASSLTFTGFYGYTF.